This T cell receptor beta chain was identified during a study of cytomegalovirus exposure and HLA in healthy donors. General study results and limits: Listed as cytomegalovirus-associated were more than 150 TCR beta chains. Later analysis identified some 16,000 TCR beta sequences associated with HLA alleles, using a false discovery rate threshold of 0.05. Most TCR sequences were seen very rarely across donors, but some public TCRs occurred in many.

It was with 60 Vbeta and 13 Jbeta primers that the PCR ran. The protocol was immunoSEQ multiplex PCR, while the TCRdb copy is restricted to in-frame clones and leaves out a portion. Of 150,000 to 200,000 clones in the sample, around 81% were seen once. As regards this clone: No antigen is known for it.

Looked up from germline, CDR1 is SGHNT and CDR2 is YYREEE (reference sequence). CDR3 length: 16 amino acids. The ends were cut back, 2 bases at V and 2 bases at J, with 17 bases in the middle. V is TRBV5-4 and J is TRBJ2-7; D might be TRBD1 (6 bases). Source material: PBMCs. The sequence came from a man between 18 and 35 years old in good health and CMV-seronegative. Here the CDR3 DNA reads TGTGCCAGCAGCTTCGCCAGGGGAACTCTAACCTACGAGCAGTACTTC. Residues: CASSFARGTLTYEQYF.